This T cell receptor (beta chain) was recovered during a study of cytomegalovirus exposure and HLA in healthy donors. Study-wide results and limits: Specific recognition of CMV antigens was confirmed in vitro for a few chains (all CMV-associated). Cytomegalovirus-associated TCR beta chains were listed, numbering under 200. Later, an analysis found that TCR clusters from the first cohort tended to co-occur in the roughly 110 validation repertoires. TCR sequences were mostly rare, though some public TCRs occurred in many donors.

Some clones are missing from TCRdb's copy, which holds only in-frame ones; the method was immunoSEQ multiplex PCR. The sample has about 120,000 clones, roughly 89% seen once; the top ten hold about 1.1%. This CDR3 is 16 amino acids long. CDR1 and CDR2 from the germline V gene are SGHTA and FQGNSA. Unmatched junction bases numbered 8, after V lost 2 bases and J lost 9 bases. Of note for this clone: What it binds is not known.

The V call is TRBV7-2, the J call TRBJ2-1; 12 bases fit TRBD2. This TCR derives from a woman aged 18-29 years in good health and CMV-seronegative. Source material: PBMCs. The CDR3 reads CASSLRLAGDSGEQFF. CDR3 sequence (DNA): TGTGCCAGCAGCTTAAGACTAGCGGGAGACTCGGGTGAGCAGTTCTTC.